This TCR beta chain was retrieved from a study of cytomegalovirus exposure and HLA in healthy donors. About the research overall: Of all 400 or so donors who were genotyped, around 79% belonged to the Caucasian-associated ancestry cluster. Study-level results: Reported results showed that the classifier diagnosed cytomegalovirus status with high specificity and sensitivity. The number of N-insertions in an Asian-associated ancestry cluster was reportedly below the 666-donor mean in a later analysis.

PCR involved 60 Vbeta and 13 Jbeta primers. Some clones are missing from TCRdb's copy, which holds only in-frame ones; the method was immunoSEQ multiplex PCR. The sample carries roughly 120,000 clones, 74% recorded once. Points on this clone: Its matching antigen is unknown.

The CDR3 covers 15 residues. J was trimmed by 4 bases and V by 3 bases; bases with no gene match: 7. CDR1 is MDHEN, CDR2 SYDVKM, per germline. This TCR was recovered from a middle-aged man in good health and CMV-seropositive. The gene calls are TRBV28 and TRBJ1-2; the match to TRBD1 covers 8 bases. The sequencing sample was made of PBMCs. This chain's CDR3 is CASSLSGQEGYGYTF. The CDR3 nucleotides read TGTGCCAGCAGTTTGTCGGGACAGGAGGGCTATGGCTACACCTTC.